The present T cell receptor beta chain was sequenced within a study of blood T cell repertoires in COVID-19 (dated by TCRdb to the early 2020s). General notes on the study: The collaborator samples originated in the United States, Italy and Spain and spanned the acute and convalescent phases of COVID-19. The material from the prospective study consisted of cDNA or gDNA derived from T cells, B-cell-depleted T cells, or PBMCs. Subjects who had been exposed to COVID-19, were actively infected with it, or had recovered from it provided the deeply sampled blood TCRbeta repertoires that made up the dataset. The repertoires were released in a freely available public database meant as a resource for research on the immune response to SARS-CoV-2. Samples came from the ongoing ImmuneRACE study (first 160 participants) plus 1,254 subjects from 6 global collaborators. A de-identified subject ID, COVID-19 status, age in years and sex were almost always included in the sample metadata. HLA class I and class II types, where available, came from metadata supplied by the sample provider rather than from assay-based typing. Results the study describes overall, beyond this receptor: How much clinical and demographic metadata was included differed by source and by participant, and the metadata was provided uncurated.

TCRbeta CDR3 regions were amplified from genomic DNA by means of the immunoSEQ Assay, a bias-controlled multiplex PCR. The paper's processing steps were these. The number of nucleated cells in each sample was estimated from the amplification of reference gene primers within the assay. To quantify the absolute abundance of each unique TCRbeta CDR3 rearrangement, sequence reads were collapsed and filtered. Productive Simpson clonality was computed per sample as the square root of Simpson's diversity index over productive rearrangements. In TCRdb, the immuneACCESS table is reduced to in-frame sequences with V and J assigned. These tables do not hold every clone; where another copy was compared, an unresolved V gene accounts for under half, and the others remain unexplained. V, J and clone size were drawn from that table, and D and trimming were deduced from the DNA. Within this sample are tens of thousands of clones, with around 92% of them counted one time only. 1.5% to 2% of the sample is held by the ten biggest clonotypes.

Each collaborating institution followed its own protocols to collect whole blood in K2EDTA tubes. Collaborator samples were shipped for TCRbeta analysis as frozen whole blood, isolated PBMCs, or DNA extracted from either sample type. From the cysteine up to the phenylalanine, the CDR3 has a length of 12 residues. Only CDR3 DNA is held: 36 bases, read in frame from base 1. CDR1 and CDR2, looked up from the germline V gene (reference sequence), are LGHDT and YNNKEL. V loses 1 base at its end and J loses 10 bases; junction bases beyond the gene matches: 2. About this clone itself: What this receptor recognizes is not known. No base qualities exist here, and no much larger clone lies one base off it.

Source material: peripheral blood. The chain is encoded by TRBV3-1 (or the pseudogene TRBV3-2) joined to TRBJ1-2; 8 nucleotides in the junction match TRBD1. The origin of this receptor is a woman aged 45-60 years in a cohort sampled during active COVID-19. The bases are TGTGCCAGCAGCCAAGTACAGGGGGTCTACACCTTC. Its coded protein is CASSQVQGVYTF.